These 15 T cell receptor beta chains originate from one sample sequenced in a study of cytomegalovirus exposure and HLA in healthy donors. Primers included in the PCR were 60 Vbeta and 13 Jbeta primers. Measured with immunoSEQ multiplex PCR; TCRdb has only the in-frame clones, and not every one. In the table there are some 150,000 clones, 60% to 85% of which are singletons. Sequencing input: PBMCs. These receptors all stem from a male donor in good health and CMV-seronegative.

V gene TRBV5-6 combines with J gene TRBJ2-1, with 7 nucleotides matching TRBD1. This CDR3 is 15 amino acids long. V shed 4 bases and J 7 bases; nucleotides not matched to a gene: 11. Germline CDR1 SGHDT, CDR2 YYEEEE. The CDR3 DNA reads as TGTGCCAGCAGCCCGACGGGACAGATGAGGAATGAGCAGTTCTTC. It translates to CASSPTGQMRNEQFF.

DNA for the CDR3: TGTGCCATCCCCTTCCGGACAGGGGAGAACACCGGGGAGCTGTTTTTT. Translation gives CAIPFRTGENTGELFF. This sequence joins TRBV7-9 and TRBJ2-2, with 9 positions matching TRBD1. The CDR3 is made up of 16 amino acids. The germline V gene encodes CDR1 SEHNR and CDR2 FQNEAQ (reference sequence). Trimming took 10 bases from V and 1 from J; bases not matched to a gene: 10.

The V and J genes are TRBV7-2 and TRBJ1-5; no firm D call. Looked up from germline, CDR1 is SGHTA and CDR2 is FQGNSA. V lost 0 bases to trimming and J lost 9 bases, with 15 bases between them. The CDR3 is 15 residues long. As DNA, the CDR3 is TGTGCCAGCAGCTTAGCGCCGGGAATGCAAGGGCCCCAGCATTTT. This sequence encodes CASSLAPGMQGPQHF.

The V and J genes are TRBV2 and TRBJ2-4, with a tentative D call TRBD1 (6 bases). The V end was cut by 5 bases, the J end by 14 bases, with 16 bases between. CDR1 SNHLY and CDR2 FYNNEI come from the germline V gene. The CDR3 extends over 12 amino acids. The CDR3 is CASSFRLGGEYF. Here the CDR3 DNA reads TGTGCCAGCAGTTTCAGACTTGGGGGCGAGTACTTC. Full variable domain (missing parts from reference TRBV2 and TRBJ2-4): EPEVTQTPSHQVTQMGQEVILRCVPISNHLYFYWYRQILGQKVEFLVSFYNNEISEKSEIFDDQFSVERPDGSNFTLKIRSTKLEDSAMYFCASSFRLGGEYFGAGTRLSVL.

This clone came up a few times. J is TRBJ1-1 and V is TRBV5-5; TRBD1 aligns across 7 bases. Germline lookup yields CDR1 SGHKS and CDR2 YYEKEE (reference sequence). V was clipped by 7 bases and J by 2 bases; unmatched bases: 11. The CDR3 has 15 residues. CDR3 sequence (DNA): TGTGCCAGCTCCTGGGGGGACAGAGGAAACACTGAAGCTTTCTTT. Translated: CASSWGDRGNTEAFF. Complete variable domain (other parts from reference TRBV5-5 and TRBJ1-1): DAGVTQSPTHLIKTRGQQVTLRCSPISGHKSVSWYQQVLGQGPQFIFQYYEKEERGRGNFPDRFSARQFPNYSSELNVNALLLGDSALYLCASSWGDRGNTEAFFGQGTRLTVV.

This clone appeared once. The chain joins TRBV19 to TRBJ2-3, with D tentatively TRBD1 (5 bases). This CDR3 has 14 residues. CDR1 is LNHDA and CDR2 is SQIVND in the germline V gene (reference sequence). The V end was cut by 3 bases, the J end by 5 bases, with 12 bases between. The CDR3 DNA reads as TGTGCCAGTAGTATTCAGGGTACGGGAGATACGCAGTATTTT. Translation: CASSIQGTGDTQYF.

The chain is built from TRBV5-4 and TRBJ1-1; D perhaps matches TRBD1 (5 bases). The CDR3 consists of 14 residues. Between the trimmed V and J ends, which lost 1 base and 6 bases, there was a span of 13 bases. Per germline, CDR1 SGHNT and CDR2 YYREEE (reference sequence). In nucleotides, the CDR3 is TGTGCCAGCAGCTTGCCAAATGAACAGGCTGAAGCTTTCTTT. It specifies CASSLPNEQAEAFF.

In this sample, this clone turned up a few times. The rearrangement joins TRBV7-2 to TRBJ1-6, with D possibly being TRBD1 (6 bases). Germline V CDR1 and CDR2: SGHTA, FQGNSA. The CDR3 consists of 18 residues. With 5 bases removed from V and 6 bases from J, the gap between germline ends came to 23 bases. The CDR3 nucleotides read TGTGCCAGCAGCCCGAGGGGGTCGAAGGGGGTGACTAATTCACCCCTCCACTTT. Translated, it gives CASSPRGSKGVTNSPLHF.

Notes on this clone: The junction and the germline gene differ at one end; a read error may be behind it. The V and J genes are TRBV7-7 and TRBJ2-1; 8 bases are a match to TRBD2. This CDR3 is 18 amino acids long. Germline-derived CDR1 and CDR2 are SSHAT and FNYEAQ (reference sequence). The CDR3 sequence is CASSLGERETAQEAEQFF. CDR3 nucleotides: TGTGCTAGCAGCTTAGGCGAGCGGGAGACGGCCCAGGAGGCAGAGCAGTTCTTC.

This rearrangement joins TRBV13 to TRBJ2-1; 8 positions match TRBD2. V lost 6 bases to trimming and J lost 6 bases; unmatched junction nucleotides: 10. Germline CDR1 and CDR2: PRHDT and FYEKMQ (reference sequence). The length of the CDR3 is 15 residues. CDR3 coding DNA: TGTGCCAGCAGGCCGGGACTAGAAATACCCAATGAGCAGTTCTTC. Translated: CASRPGLEIPNEQFF.

This clone showed up just once. The chain employs TRBV7-8 and TRBJ2-7; 9 bases match TRBD1. V shed 5 bases and J 2 bases; nucleotides not matched to a gene: 7. CDR3 length: 15 residues. Germline V gene lookup returns CDR1 SGHVS and CDR2 FQNEAQ. CDR3 region: CASSVQGAGTYEQYF. The CDR3 DNA reads TGTGCCAGCAGCGTACAGGGGGCCGGTACCTACGAGCAGTACTTC.

The V call is TRBV2, the J call TRBJ1-1; the D is unclear. Trimming took off 8 bases at V and 5 bases at J, with 18 bases between the two ends. Germline-derived CDR1 and CDR2 are SNHLY and FYNNEI. CDR3 length: 14 amino acids. The CDR3 DNA reads TGTGCCAGCCAGCGGTCGAGTCCCGAAACTGAAGCTTTCTTT. As protein: CASQRSSPETEAFF.

This clone has only one observation. The J gene is TRBJ2-2, the V gene TRBV7-9, with TRBD2 matching over 12 bases. The J segment lost 3 bases and the V segment lost 5 bases, leaving 4 bases of the junction unmatched. The CDR3 has 16 residues. Per germline, CDR1 SEHNR and CDR2 FQNEAQ (reference sequence). CDR3 region: CASSQGLAGYTGELFF. The DNA for the CDR3 is TGTGCCAGCAGCCAAGGACTAGCGGGGTACACCGGGGAGCTGTTTTTT.

The count of this clone is one. The junction does not match germline at one end; this may be a read error. The identical CDR3 is also encoded by other nucleotide sequences in the sample. This sequence joins TRBV30 and TRBJ2-3, with 7 bases identical to TRBD1. The CDR3 is made up of 15 amino acids. The V gene's germline CDR1 is GTSNPN and CDR2 SVGIG (reference sequence). The DNA of the CDR3 is TGTGCCTGGCTCCCCCAGGGGGTACGAGCGGATACACAGTATTTT. The encoded protein is CAWLPQGVRADTQYF.

The chain links TRBV6-1 to TRBJ1-2; D unresolved. CDR1 is MNHNS, CDR2 SASEGT, per germline. Trimming removed 0 bases from V and 0 bases from J, with 11 bases in between. The CDR3 has 16 amino acids. CDR3 residues: CASSEAPRSTNYGYTF. The CDR3 nucleotides are TGTGCCAGCAGTGAAGCGCCCAGGTCGACTAACTATGGCTACACCTTC.